This TCR beta chain appears in the sequencing data of a study of shared clonotypes between healthy human individuals (dated by TCRdb to the early 2020s). Regarding the research as a whole: A few men and a couple of women, aged 18 to 49 years, made up the cohort. To estimate repertoire size and how much clonotypes are shared between individuals, the study performed deep sequencing of blood TCR repertoires from roughly five healthy adults. Between about 0.8 and 9.5 billion PBMCs per donor were obtained by leukapheresis. Libraries were prepared and TCR repertoires were sequenced by different laboratories using diverse techniques, in order to increase sequencing depth and limit assay-specific biases. Beyond this particular receptor, the publication reports: The small number of donors limited the genetic and exposure-history diversity represented. Pairwise subsampling indicated that sequencing depth was expected to affect the degree of clonotype sharing among donors. Sampling was restricted to blood, and TCR repertoires in tissue are likely to differ from TCR repertoires in blood.

The germline V gene (reference sequence) supplies CDR1 GTSNPN and CDR2 SVGIG. V has 5 bases trimmed and J has 5 bases trimmed; junction bases matching no gene number 13. The CDR3 starts with the cysteine, ends with the phenylalanine, and has 15 residues. The sequence is cut down to CDR3 DNA, 45 bases in frame from base 1. Worth noting for this clone: This clone's antigen is unknown. One base away there is no much larger clone; base qualities are not given.

TCR CDR3 regions were amplified from genomic DNA by multiplex PCR using the deep immunoSEQ assay. Genomic DNA extracted from each cell subset was distributed evenly over all wells of several immunoSEQ 96-well plates, and each plate served as one replicate. For unsorted PBMC, each replicate PCR was loaded with 300 ng genomic DNA, equivalent to some 27,000 T cell genomes. Genomic DNA from unsorted PBMC was sequenced over ten immunoSEQ deep assay plates. Purified libraries were measured with a Qubit 3.0 fluorometer, size-checked on a Bioanalyzer 2100, and measured again with the KAPA Library Quantification kit. Each immunoSEQ 96-well plate was sequenced on its own single-read 150-cycle Illumina NextSeq 550 flow cell. From the authors' description of their analysis: Because the immunoSEQ output held only junctional sequences and lacked quality scores, the filtering could not match the filtering applied to full-length reads. Sequences were annotated with PyIR, a Python wrapper for IgBLAST v1.9, using IMGT germline references to assign V/J genes and CDR3. Reads with weak V/J assignments (E-value above 1e-6), missing CDR3, stop codons, out-of-frame junctions, or ambiguous translated residues were removed. V3J clonotypes were defined as sequences sharing the same inferred V gene, J gene, and CDR3 amino acid sequence. To compute the percentage overlap between repertoires, the number of shared unique clonotypes was divided by the size of the smaller repertoire. Repertoire richness was assessed with RTK rarefaction, the Chao1 estimator, and Recon v2.1 estimates of unobserved clonotypes. TCRdb holds this immuneACCESS table with in-frame rearrangements only. Some clones are missing; in checked studies, unresolved V genes explain under half, and the rest has no known cause. The V and J calls and clone size are taken from that table; D and trimming were inferred from the DNA. The sample table lists some 510,000 clones, 79% of them with a count of one. About an eighth of the sample rests with the top ten.

Healthy HIV-negative adults with no recently reported acute infections or vaccinations were included as donors. Only Caucasian adults living in Nashville, Tennessee, USA were represented among the donors. In the unsorted samples, 87 million or so PBMCs were counted, and genomic DNA was extracted using the QIAamp DNA Blood Mini kit. Blood was collected by leukapheresis, and PBMCs were isolated by Ficoll-Histopaque density gradient centrifugation and then cryopreserved in liquid nitrogen vapor phase. The chain employs TRBV30 and TRBJ1-1; a stretch of 8 junction bases matches TRBD1. The TCR originated in a woman in her thirties or forties in good health. Some clones in this sample may be carry-over from other donors' samples. Sequences were obtained from PBMCs. The DNA sequence reads TGTGCCTGGTCCCCCCGAACAGGGGGTTGGACTGAAGCTTTCTTT. Its product reads: CAWSPRTGGWTEAFF.